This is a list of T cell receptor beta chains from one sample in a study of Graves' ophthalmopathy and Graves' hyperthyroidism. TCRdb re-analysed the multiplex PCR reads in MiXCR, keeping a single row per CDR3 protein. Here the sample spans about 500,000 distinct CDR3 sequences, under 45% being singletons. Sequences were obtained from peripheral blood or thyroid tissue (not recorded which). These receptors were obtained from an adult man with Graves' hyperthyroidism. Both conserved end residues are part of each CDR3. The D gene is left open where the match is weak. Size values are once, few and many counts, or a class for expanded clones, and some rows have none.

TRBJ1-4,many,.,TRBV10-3,CAIREDATNEKLFF,TGTGCCATCAGGGAGGATGCAACTAATGAAAAACTGTTTTTT
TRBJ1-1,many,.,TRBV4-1,CASSQEPVSETEAFF,TGCGCCAGCAGCCAAGAACCAGTCTCGGAGACTGAAGCTTTCTTT
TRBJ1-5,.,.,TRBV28,CASSPPFNQPQHF,TGTGCCAGCAGTCCTCCCTTTAATCAGCCCCAGCATTTT
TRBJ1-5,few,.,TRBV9,CASSEGHGVNQPQHF,TGTGCCAGCAGCGAGGGACACGGCGTCAATCAGCCCCAGCATTTT
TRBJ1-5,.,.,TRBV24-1,CAADPGTDDNQPQHF,TGTGCCGCTGACCCTGGGACCGATGATAATCAGCCCCAGCATTTT
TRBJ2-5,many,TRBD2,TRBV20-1,CSASPGLAASWETQYF,TGCAGTGCTAGTCCGGGACTAGCGGCCTCCTGGGAGACCCAGTACTTC
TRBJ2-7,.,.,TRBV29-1,CSVASPEQYF,TGCAGCGTTGCGTCTCCTGAGCAGTACTTC
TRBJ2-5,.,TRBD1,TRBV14,CASSPGTGPYQETQYF,TGTGCCAGCAGCCCGGGGACAGGGCCCTACCAAGAGACCCAGTACTTC
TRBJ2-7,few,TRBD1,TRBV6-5,CASSPGQGLSYEQYF,TGTGCCAGCAGCCCAGGACAGGGCCTCTCCTACGAGCAGTACTTC
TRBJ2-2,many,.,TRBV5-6,CASSLSANTGELFF,TGTGCCAGCAGCTTGTCAGCGAACACCGGGGAGCTGTTTTTT
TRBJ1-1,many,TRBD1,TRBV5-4,CASSLVTGVVAFF,TGTGCCAGCAGCTTGGTGACAGGGGTTGTAGCTTTCTTT
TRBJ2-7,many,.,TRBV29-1,CSVETRTSYEQYF,TGCAGCGTTGAAACCAGGACCTCCTACGAGCAGTACTTC
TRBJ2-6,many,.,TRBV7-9,CASSRGEAGANVLTF,TGTGCCAGCAGCCGAGGGGAGGCTGGGGCCAACGTCCTGACTTTC
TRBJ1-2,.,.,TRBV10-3,CAISESAGETHGYTF,TGTGCCATCAGTGAGTCAGCGGGCGAGACCCATGGCTACACCTTC
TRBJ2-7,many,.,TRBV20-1,CSARDARFDSYEQYF,TGCAGTGCTAGAGATGCACGGTTCGACTCCTACGAGCAGTACTTC
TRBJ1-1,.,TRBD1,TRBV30,CAWSGQGIHPEAFF,TGTGCCTGGAGTGGACAGGGGATTCATCCTGAAGCTTTCTTT
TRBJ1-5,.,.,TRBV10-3,CAGTEDIEIYSNQPQHF,TGTGCCGGCACCGAGGACATAGAGATATATAGCAATCAGCCCCAGCATTTT
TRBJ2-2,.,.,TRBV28,CASCRTANTGELFF,TGTGCCAGCTGTAGGACCGCCAACACCGGGGAGCTGTTTTTT
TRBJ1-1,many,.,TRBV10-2,CASRILGDTEAFF,TGCGCCAGCAGGATCCTCGGGGACACTGAAGCTTTCTTT
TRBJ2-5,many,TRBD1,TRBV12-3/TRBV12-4,CASSFRTGQETQYF,TGTGCCAGCAGTTTCCGGACAGGGCAAGAGACCCAGTACTTC
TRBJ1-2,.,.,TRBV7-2,CASSAPRTANYGYTF,TGTGCCAGCAGCGCCCCTCGGACAGCTAACTATGGCTACACCTTC
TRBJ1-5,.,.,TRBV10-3,CAISSDWSNQPQHF,TGTGCCATCAGTTCGGACTGGAGCAATCAGCCCCAGCATTTT
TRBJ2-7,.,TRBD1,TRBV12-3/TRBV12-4,CASSYQGDYEQYF,TGTGCCAGCAGTTACCAGGGGGACTACGAGCAGTACTTC
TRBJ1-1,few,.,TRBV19,CASSHRAPVTEAFF,TGTGCCAGTAGTCACAGGGCCCCCGTCACTGAAGCTTTCTTT
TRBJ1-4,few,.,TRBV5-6,CASSLTGPTTNEKLFF,TGTGCCAGCAGCTTGACAGGACCGACAACTAATGAAAAACTGTTTTTT
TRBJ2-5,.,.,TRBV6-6,CASSYRTF,TGTGCCAGCAGTTATAGGACCTTC
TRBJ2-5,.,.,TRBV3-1,CASSLVRSQETQYF,TGTGCCAGCAGCCTAGTACGGAGCCAAGAGACCCAGTACTTC
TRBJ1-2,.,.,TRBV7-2,CASSSYALTDTQDRGYTF,TGTGCCAGCAGCTCCTATGCCCTCACAGATACGCAGGATCGGGGCTACACCTTC
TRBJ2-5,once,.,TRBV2,CASSELATQYF,TGTGCCAGCAGTGAATTGGCGACCCAGTACTTC
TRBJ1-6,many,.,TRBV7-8,CASSLVAVSYNSPLHF,TGTGCCAGCAGCTTAGTAGCGGTCTCCTATAATTCACCCCTCCACTTT
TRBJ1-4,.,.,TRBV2,CASSEAPRDREKLFF,TGTGCCAGCAGTGAAGCGCCCAGGGACCGGGAAAAACTGTTTTTT
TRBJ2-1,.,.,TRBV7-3,CASSLDPARYNEQFF,TGTGCCAGCAGCTTAGACCCGGCCAGGTACAATGAGCAGTTCTTC
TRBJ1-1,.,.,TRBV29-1,CSDRKQVTEAFF,TGCAGCGACCGGAAACAGGTCACTGAAGCTTTCTTT
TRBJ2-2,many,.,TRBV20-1,CSASRELNTGELFF,TGCAGTGCTAGTAGGGAATTAAACACCGGGGAGCTGTTTTTT
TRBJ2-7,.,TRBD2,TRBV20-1,CSARGTGTSDYEQYF,TGCAGTGCTAGGGGTACCGGGACTAGCGACTACGAGCAGTACTTC
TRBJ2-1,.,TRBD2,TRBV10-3,CAISESGSGNEQFF,TGTGCCATCAGTGAGAGCGGGAGTGGGAATGAGCAGTTCTTC
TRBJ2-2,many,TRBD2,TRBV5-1,CASSLALTSANTGELFF,TGCGCCAGCAGCTTGGCCCTAACTAGCGCTAACACCGGGGAGCTGTTTTTT
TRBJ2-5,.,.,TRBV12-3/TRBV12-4,CASSLRGIWETQYF,TGTGCCAGCAGTTTAAGAGGGATTTGGGAGACCCAGTACTTC
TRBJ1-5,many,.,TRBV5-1,CASNMGGVDQPQHF,TGCGCCAGCAATATGGGAGGGGTGGATCAGCCCCAGCATTTT
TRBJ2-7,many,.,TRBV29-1,CSVDRDGYEQYF,TGCAGCGTTGATCGAGACGGCTACGAGCAGTACTTC
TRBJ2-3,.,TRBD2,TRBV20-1,CSASPSGSTDTQYF,TGCAGTGCTAGTCCTAGCGGATCCACAGATACGCAGTATTTT
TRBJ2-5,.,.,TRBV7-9,CASSGGTVETQYF,TGTGCCAGCAGCGGCGGGACTGTCGAGACCCAGTACTTC
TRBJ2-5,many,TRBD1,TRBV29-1,CSVVRDRHTETQYF,TGCAGCGTTGTACGGGACAGACATACCGAGACCCAGTACTTC